These 17 T cell receptor beta chains share one sample of origin, sequenced in a study of T cells after posttransplantation cyclophosphamide. The protocol was immunoSEQ multiplex PCR, while the TCRdb copy is restricted to in-frame clones and leaves out a portion. The sample includes roughly 6,800 clones, more than 90% of them seen just once. Sequenced input: CD4+ T cells sorted from blood. The receptors come from a woman in her forties or fifties in good health and a related stem cell transplant donor.

The chain combines TRBV19 with TRBJ2-3; TRBD2 matches 8 bases. CDR1 is LNHDA and CDR2 is SQIVND in the germline V gene (reference sequence). The J segment lost 6 bases and the V segment lost 3 bases, leaving 5 bases of the junction unmatched. The CDR3 totals 14 residues. The DNA of the CDR3 is TGTGCCAGTAGTATCGGGACTAGTGCTGATACGCAGTATTTT. It translates to CASSIGTSADTQYF.

The CDR3 region has the DNA TGTGCCAGCAGTACCCCGGACAGGCGCCCCTACGAGCAGTACTTC. This gives the protein CASSTPDRRPYEQYF. V gene TRBV28 combines with J gene TRBJ2-7; TRBD1 aligns across 7 bases. The length of the CDR3 is 15 residues. The V and J ends lost 5 bases and 2 bases, in that order; junction bases with no gene match: 9. From germline, CDR1 is MDHEN and CDR2 SYDVKM.

This clone was seen a few times. The chain carries TRBV11-2 and TRBJ2-2; tentatively, D is TRBD2 (6 bases). Germline CDR1 is SGHAT and CDR2 is FQNNGV. Trimming removed 3 bases at V and 2 bases at J, with 7 bases between. The CDR3 length is 14 residues. This CDR3 reads CASSFGGNTGELFF. The CDR3 DNA reads as TGTGCCAGCAGCTTCGGGGGTAACACCGGGGAGCTGTTTTTT.

The rearrangement joins TRBV7-2 to TRBJ2-7; 10 bases line up with TRBD2. CDR3 length equals 17 residues. Germline V gene lookup returns CDR1 SGHTA and CDR2 FQGNSA. V gave up 2 bases and J gave up 4 bases; unmatched junction bases: 11. The CDR3 DNA reads as TGTGCCAGCAGCTTAAGCCTAGCGGGAGTTAAATGGTACGAGCAGTACTTC. This gives the protein CASSLSLAGVKWYEQYF.

The rearrangement joins TRBV28 to TRBJ2-7; TRBD2 might be the D (6 bases). Trimming took 5 bases from V and 4 from J, leaving 18 bases between them. The CDR3 runs 15 residues. Germline V gives CDR1 MDHEN, CDR2 SYDVKM. CDR3 coding DNA: TGTGCCAGCAGTCCTCCCGGGGCGGAGGGGTACGAGCAGTACTTC. The encoded protein is CASSPPGAEGYEQYF.

A word on this clone: The same CDR3 also results from other DNA sequences found in this sample. The chain combines TRBV14 with TRBJ1-1; TRBD1 matches 7 bases. CDR1 is SGHDN, CDR2 FVKESK, per germline. This CDR3 comprises 15 residues. V dropped 4 bases and J dropped 6; count of bases not matched to a gene: 11. CDR3 nucleotides: TGTGCCAGCAGCCGACAGGGTTCTGGACTGTCTGAAGCTTTCTTT. Encoded protein: CASSRQGSGLSEAFF.

The J gene is TRBJ2-1, the V gene TRBV4-1, with TRBD2 matching over 7 bases. Germline CDR1 and CDR2: MGHRA and YSYEKL. The CDR3 totals 17 residues. J was trimmed by 2 bases and V by 0 bases; bases with no gene match: 7. The CDR3 sequence is CASSQEPLAETYNEQFF. DNA for the CDR3: TGCGCCAGCAGCCAAGAGCCCCTAGCGGAAACCTACAATGAGCAGTTCTTC.

On this clone: The junction and the germline gene differ at one end; a read error may be behind it. The chain links TRBV7-7 to TRBJ2-1; 8 nucleotides agree with TRBD2. CDR1 is SSHAT, CDR2 FNYEAQ, per germline (reference sequence). CDR3 length: 14 residues. The CDR3 loop reads CASSLAGQSNEQFF. CDR3 sequence (DNA): TGTGCTAGCAGCTTAGCGGGGCAGTCCAATGAGCAGTTCTTC.

V is TRBV2 and J is TRBJ1-6, with TRBD1 identical over 9 bases. CDR1 SNHLY and CDR2 FYNNEI come from the germline V gene. V shed 2 bases, J shed 6 bases, and the junction held 8 bases outside the gene matches. The CDR3 runs 17 residues. CDR3: CASSELPTGGFNSPLHF. DNA for the CDR3: TGTGCCAGCAGTGAACTACCCACAGGGGGCTTTAATTCACCCCTCCACTTT.

The chain combines TRBV19 with TRBJ2-1, with 9 bases lining up with TRBD1. Trimming at V came to 7 bases and at J to 3 bases, leaving 4 bases not matched to a gene. This CDR3 has 14 amino acids. Germline V gene lookup returns CDR1 LNHDA and CDR2 SQIVND (reference sequence). CDR3 in DNA: TGTGCCAGTATCGGACAGGGGTACTACAATGAGCAGTTCTTC. Its translation: CASIGQGYYNEQFF. The whole variable domain, remainder taken from reference TRBV19 and TRBJ2-1, is DGGITQSPKYLFRKEGQNVTLSCEQNLNHDAMYWYRQDPGQGLRLIYYSQIVNDFQKGDIAEGYSVSREKKESFPLTVTSAQKNPTAFYLCASIGQGYYNEQFFGPGTRLTVL.

Regarding this clone: The final CDR3 position lacks the conserved phenylalanine or tryptophan, pointing to a likely read error. The chain couples TRBV5-6 to TRBJ1-2, with a tentative D call TRBD1 (6 bases). From germline, CDR1 is SGHDT and CDR2 YYEEEE. The CDR3 loop spans 15 amino acids. Trimming pared 1 base from V and 4 bases from J, leaving 14 bases between. CDR3 protein: CASSLWGQPIYGYTL. The CDR3 DNA reads TGTGCCAGCAGCTTGTGGGGGCAGCCTATCTATGGCTACACCCTC.

The V and J genes are TRBV7-9 and TRBJ2-1; 9 bases fit TRBD2. J gave up 6 bases and V 4 bases, and 7 bases lay outside the gene matches. This CDR3 contains 15 residues. Germline CDR1 reads SEHNR; CDR2 reads FQNEAQ (reference sequence). The CDR3 here is CASSWTSEGVNEQFF. The CDR3 nucleotides read TGTGCCAGCAGCTGGACTAGCGAGGGGGTCAATGAGCAGTTCTTC.

V is TRBV7-3 and J is TRBJ2-2, with 8 bases fitting TRBD2. There are 15 residues in the CDR3. The V gene's germline CDR1 is SGHTA and CDR2 FQGTGA. Trimming removed 5 bases from V and 6 bases from J; junction bases left unmatched: 8. The CDR3 reads CASSPGLGLAGELFF. DNA for the CDR3: TGTGCCAGCAGCCCGGGACTAGGCTTGGCCGGGGAGCTGTTTTTT.

In this sample, this clone turned up once. The chain uses TRBV6-1 and TRBJ1-1; D remains unclear. The CDR3 spans 14 residues. Germline CDR1 and CDR2: MNHNS and SASEGT. V gave up 5 bases and J gave up 0 bases, with 10 bases separating them. Here the CDR3 reads CASSPQFLNTEAFF. DNA of the CDR3: TGTGCCAGCAGTCCCCAGTTTTTGAACACTGAAGCTTTCTTT.

The CDR3 loop reads CASSIMGSYGYTF. The CDR3 region has the DNA TGTGCCAGTAGTATAATGGGGAGTTATGGCTACACCTTC. The chain joins TRBV19 to TRBJ1-2; D not certain. With 2 bases removed from V and 5 bases from J, the gap between germline ends came to 9 bases. This CDR3 comprises 13 residues. Germline CDR1 reads LNHDA; CDR2 reads SQIVND (reference sequence).

V usage is TRBV14 and J usage is TRBJ2-7, with D maybe TRBD1 (6 bases). Germline V gene lookup returns CDR1 SGHDN and CDR2 FVKESK. V was shortened by 6 bases and J by 6 bases, with 21 bases between the two germline ends. The CDR3 sequence is 15 residues long. The CDR3 reads CASSPVGTYTSEQYF. DNA of the CDR3: TGTGCCAGCAGTCCTGTAGGGACATATACCTCCGAGCAGTACTTC.

The chain uses TRBV7-9 and TRBJ2-7, with D perhaps matching TRBD2 (6 bases). Germline CDR1 and CDR2: SEHNR and FQNEAQ (reference sequence). The CDR3 covers 14 residues. Deletions cut 5 bases from V and 0 bases from J, with 11 bases between. This CDR3 is CASSHREISYEQYF. CDR3 DNA: TGTGCCAGCAGCCACCGGGAGATCTCCTACGAGCAGTACTTC.